These 5 T cell receptor beta chains share one sample of origin, sequenced in a study of OX40 agonist ivuxolimab in advanced cancers. The repertoire was sequenced with immunoSEQ multiplex PCR; TCRdb's copy has only in-frame clones and lacks some. The data show around 90,000 clones, roughly 86% seen once. The sample consisted of CD4+ or CD8+ T cells sorted from blood, taken in a trial of the OX40 agonist ivuxolimab. These receptors were taken from an adult with an advanced solid tumor such as melanoma, head and neck, liver or kidney cancer.

The chain is built from TRBV2 and TRBJ1-2; D is perhaps TRBD1 (5 bases). The CDR3 totals 14 residues. Between the trimmed V and J ends, which lost 4 bases and 1 base, there was a span of 10 bases. Germline assignment: CDR1 SNHLY and CDR2 FYNNEI. CDR3 nucleotides: TGTGCCAGCAGTGGACAGAAAAATAACTATGGCTACACCTTC. This translates into CASSGQKNNYGYTF. Drawing the rest from reference TRBV2 and TRBJ1-2, the complete variable domain is EPEVTQTPSHQVTQMGQEVILRCVPISNHLYFYWYRQILGQKVEFLVSFYNNEISEKSEIFDDQFSVERPDGSNFTLKIRSTKLEDSAMYFCASSGQKNNYGYTFGSGTRLTVV.

The V and J genes are TRBV11-1 and TRBJ1-2; D ambiguous. Germline-derived CDR1 and CDR2 are SGHAT and FQDESV (reference sequence). This CDR3 is built from 15 residues. Trimming removed 2 bases from V and 5 bases from J, with 15 bases in between. The chain's CDR3 is CASSLFAENPYGYTF. CDR3 sequence (DNA): TGTGCCAGCAGCTTATTTGCGGAGAATCCATATGGCTACACCTTC.

The rearrangement uses TRBV27 and TRBJ2-7; TRBD1 aligns across 7 bases. Trimming at V came to 8 bases and at J to 4 bases, leaving 11 bases not matched to a gene. The V gene's germline CDR1 is MNHEY and CDR2 SMNVEV (reference sequence). The CDR3 totals 14 residues. The DNA for the CDR3 is TGTGCCAGCGAAACCGGGACAGAACCATACGAGCAGTACGTC. It encodes CASETGTEPYEQYV.

CDR3 sequence: CASTRQGTNTEAFF. CDR3 DNA sequence: TGTGCCAGTACCCGACAGGGGACGAACACTGAAGCTTTCTTT. The chain uses TRBV19 and TRBJ1-1; the match to TRBD1 covers 8 bases. The CDR3 has 14 amino acids. From germline, CDR1 is LNHDA and CDR2 SQIVND (reference sequence). Trimming at V came to 7 bases and at J to 1 base, leaving 5 bases not matched to a gene.

V is TRBV6-1 and J is TRBJ2-5; 13 bases fit TRBD2. The germline V gene has CDR1 MNHNS and CDR2 SASEGT. This CDR3 region has 19 residues. V shed 2 bases and J 5 bases; nucleotides not matched to a gene: 14. Here the CDR3 DNA reads TGTGCCAGCAGTGAAATAGGACACACTAGCGGGAGGGGGGTTGAGACCCAGTACTTC. Translating gives CASSEIGHTSGRGVETQYF.